The sequence of this TCR beta chain was determined in a study of regulatory T cells in long-lasting Graves disease. The time point denotes: newly diagnosed GD, antithyroid drugs for less than 3 months. The TCR library used RNA extracted from PBMCs. Building of the TCR beta libraries involved iRepertoire HTBI primers and Arm-PCR of CDR3 regions. Using its own MiXCR run on the multiplex PCR reads, TCRdb lists one record per CDR3 protein. The sample lists 420,000 or so distinct CDR3 sequences; over 15% were seen once. The same data also contributed to another study, on T cells in Graves' hyperthyroidism and ophthalmopathy. This second report adds: It was considered stable Graves' hyperthyroidism when ophthalmopathy did not progress within 18 months. The study enrolled patients aged 18 to 65 with newly diagnosed hyperthyroidism of under 2 months' duration.

The material sequenced was peripheral blood mononuclear cells (PBMCs), taken at new diagnosis, from a patient treated with antithyroid drugs. This TCR came from a young woman with Graves disease.

CDR3 sequence (DNA): TGTGCCAGCAGTTTATCATCAGGGGGCGGAAACTATGGCTACACCTTC. It translates to CASSLSSGGGNYGYTF. The V and J genes are TRBV27 and TRBJ1-2, with TRBD1 identical over 8 bases. The trim removed 0 bases at V and 2 bases at J, leaving 5 bases unmatched. The CDR3 has 16 amino acids. CDR1 MNHEY and CDR2 SMNVEV come from the germline V gene (reference sequence).